Detailed here is one TCR beta chain. Its antigen is not identified. This entry is derived from a study of CXCR3-negative and CXCR3-positive naive CD8 T cells. Study-level information: The libraries yielded 120 million to 150 million TRB reads, about 1.5 +/- 0.3 million each.

Study results and caveats: CXCR3-negative naive cells had less hydrophobic TRB CDR3s than did CXCR3-positive naive cells.

All TRB cDNA libraries came from 5' RACE performed with UMI labels. TCRdb re-called the 5' RACE reads; every CDR3 protein appears as one record, without DNA. Here the sample table reports roughly 140,000 distinct CDR3 sequences. The receptor's source is a human donor in good health. Some clones in this sample may be carry-over from other donors' samples. The sample taken for sequencing was naive CXCR3+ CD8+ T cells from blood. The subset here: CD45RO-CCR7+CD27+CD95- naive CD8+ T cells expressing CXCR3 (TNR3+).

This CDR3 is CASSNGLAGNEQFF. The rearrangement links TRBV28 to TRBJ2-1; TCRdb picks TRBD2, but there is no DNA to check that call. The CDR3 is 14 residues long. In germline, CDR1 is MDHEN, CDR2 SYDVKM.